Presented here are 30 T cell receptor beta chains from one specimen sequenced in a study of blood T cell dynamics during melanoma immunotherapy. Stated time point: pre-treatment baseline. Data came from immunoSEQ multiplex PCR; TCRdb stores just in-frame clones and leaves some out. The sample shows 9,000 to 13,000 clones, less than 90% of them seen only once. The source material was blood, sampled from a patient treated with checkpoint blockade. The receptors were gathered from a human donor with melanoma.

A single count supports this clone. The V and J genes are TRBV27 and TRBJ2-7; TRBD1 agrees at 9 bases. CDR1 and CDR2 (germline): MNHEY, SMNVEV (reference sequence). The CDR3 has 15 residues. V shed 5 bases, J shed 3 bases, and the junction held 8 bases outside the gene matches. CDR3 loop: CASSLTGTGIYEQYF. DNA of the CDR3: TGTGCCAGCAGTCTCACCGGGACAGGGATCTACGAGCAGTACTTC.

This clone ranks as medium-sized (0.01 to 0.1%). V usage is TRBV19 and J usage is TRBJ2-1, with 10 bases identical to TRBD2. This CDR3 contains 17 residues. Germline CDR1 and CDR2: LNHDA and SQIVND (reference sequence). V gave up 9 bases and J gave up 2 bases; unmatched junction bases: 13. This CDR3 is CARRLAGPQGTYNEQFF. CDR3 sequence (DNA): TGTGCCAGGAGACTAGCGGGCCCCCAGGGGACCTACAATGAGCAGTTCTTC.

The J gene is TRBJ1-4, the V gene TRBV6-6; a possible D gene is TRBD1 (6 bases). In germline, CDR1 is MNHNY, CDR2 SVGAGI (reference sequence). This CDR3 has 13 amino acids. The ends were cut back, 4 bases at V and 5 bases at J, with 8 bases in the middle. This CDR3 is CASSLTGNEKLFF. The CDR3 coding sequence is TGTGCCAGCAGTTTGACAGGCAATGAAAAACTGTTTTTT.

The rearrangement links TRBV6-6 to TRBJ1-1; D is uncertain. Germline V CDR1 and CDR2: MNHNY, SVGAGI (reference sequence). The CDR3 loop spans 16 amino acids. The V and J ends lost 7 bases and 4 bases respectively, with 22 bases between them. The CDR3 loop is CASTQPRTAWGTEAFF. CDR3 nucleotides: TGTGCCAGCACCCAACCACGGACGGCTTGGGGCACTGAAGCTTTCTTT.

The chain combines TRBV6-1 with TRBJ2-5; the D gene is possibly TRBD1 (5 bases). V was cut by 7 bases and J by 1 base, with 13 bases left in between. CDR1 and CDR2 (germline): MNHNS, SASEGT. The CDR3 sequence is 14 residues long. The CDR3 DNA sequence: TGTGCCAGCAACTTGGGGCGGTTCCAAGAGACCCAGTACTTC. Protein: CASNLGRFQETQYF.

The CDR3 loop reads CASSTRQAKDSYEQYV. The CDR3 DNA sequence: TGTGCCAGCTCAACCCGCCAAGCAAAGGATTCCTACGAGCAGTACGTC. The chain links TRBV18 to TRBJ2-7; no reliable D call. Trimming left V 5 bases short and J 1 base short, with 18 bases between. The CDR3 covers 16 residues. Germline CDR1 reads KGHSH; CDR2 reads LQKENI.

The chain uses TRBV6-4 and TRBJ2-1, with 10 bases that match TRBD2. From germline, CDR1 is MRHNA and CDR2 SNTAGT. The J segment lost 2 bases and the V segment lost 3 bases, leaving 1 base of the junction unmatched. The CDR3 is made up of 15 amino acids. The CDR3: CASSELAGPYNEQFF. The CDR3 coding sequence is TGTGCCAGCAGTGAACTAGCGGGACCCTACAATGAGCAGTTCTTC.

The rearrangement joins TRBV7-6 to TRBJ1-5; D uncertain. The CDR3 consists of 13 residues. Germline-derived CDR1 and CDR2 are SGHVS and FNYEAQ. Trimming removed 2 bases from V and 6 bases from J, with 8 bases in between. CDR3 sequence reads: CASSLSTSQPQHF. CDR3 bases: TGTGCCAGCAGCTTATCTACAAGTCAGCCCCAGCATTTT.

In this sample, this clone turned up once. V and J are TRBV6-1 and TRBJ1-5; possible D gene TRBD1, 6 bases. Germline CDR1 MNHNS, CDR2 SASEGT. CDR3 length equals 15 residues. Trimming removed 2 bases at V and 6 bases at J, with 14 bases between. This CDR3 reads CASSERKGGGQPQHF. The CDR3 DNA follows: TGTGCCAGCAGTGAAAGGAAAGGGGGGGGTCAGCCCCAGCATTTT.

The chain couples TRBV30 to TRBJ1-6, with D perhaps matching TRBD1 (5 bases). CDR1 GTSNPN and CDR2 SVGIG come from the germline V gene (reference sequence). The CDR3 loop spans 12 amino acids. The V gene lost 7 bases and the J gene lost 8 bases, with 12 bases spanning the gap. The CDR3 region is CAYNRGDSPLHF. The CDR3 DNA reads TGTGCCTATAACCGGGGCGATTCACCCCTCCACTTT.

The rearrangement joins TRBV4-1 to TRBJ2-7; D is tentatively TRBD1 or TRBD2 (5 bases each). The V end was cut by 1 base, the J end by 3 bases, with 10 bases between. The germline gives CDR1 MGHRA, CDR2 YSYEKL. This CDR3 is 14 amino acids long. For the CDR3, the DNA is TGCGCCAGCAGCCAAGTAGAGGGGAGCTACGAGCAGTACTTC. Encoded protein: CASSQVEGSYEQYF.

CDR3 DNA sequence: TGTGCCAGCAGTCGCCACAATGAGCAGTTCTTC. Its translation: CASSRHNEQFF. The chain links TRBV6-6 to TRBJ2-1; D is ambiguous. The V end was cut by 5 bases, the J end by 5 bases, with 4 bases between. Per germline, CDR1 MNHNY and CDR2 SVGAGI (reference sequence). CDR3 size: 11 residues.

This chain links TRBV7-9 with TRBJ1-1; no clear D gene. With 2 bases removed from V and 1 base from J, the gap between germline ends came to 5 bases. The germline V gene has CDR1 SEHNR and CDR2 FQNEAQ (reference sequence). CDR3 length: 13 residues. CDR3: CASSLRQNTEAFF. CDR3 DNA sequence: TGTGCCAGCAGCTTACGCCAGAACACTGAAGCTTTCTTT. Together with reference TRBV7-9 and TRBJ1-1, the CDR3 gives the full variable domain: DTGVSQNPRHKITKRGQNVTFRCDPISEHNRLYWYRQTLGQGPEFLTYFQNEAQLEKSRLLSDRFSAERPKGSFSTLEIQRTEQGDSAMYLCASSLRQNTEAFFGQGTRLTVV.

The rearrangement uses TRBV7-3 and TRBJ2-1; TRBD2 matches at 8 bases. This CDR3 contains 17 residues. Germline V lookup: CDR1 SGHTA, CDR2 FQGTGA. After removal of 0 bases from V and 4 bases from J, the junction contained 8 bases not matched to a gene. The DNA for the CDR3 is TGTGCCAGCAGCTTAACCGGACGGCGGGAGGCTTACAATGAGCAGTTCTTC. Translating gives CASSLTGRREAYNEQFF.

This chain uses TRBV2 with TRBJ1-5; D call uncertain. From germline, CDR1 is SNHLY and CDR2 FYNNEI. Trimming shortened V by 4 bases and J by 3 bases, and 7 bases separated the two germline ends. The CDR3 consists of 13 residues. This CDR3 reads CASSGQNNQPQHF. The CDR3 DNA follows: TGTGCCAGCAGTGGGCAAAACAATCAGCCCCAGCATTTT.

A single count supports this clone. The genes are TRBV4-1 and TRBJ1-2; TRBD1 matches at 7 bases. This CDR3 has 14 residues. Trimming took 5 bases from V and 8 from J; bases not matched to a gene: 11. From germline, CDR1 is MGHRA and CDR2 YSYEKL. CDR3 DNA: TGCGCCAGCAGCGCAGTAAGACAGGGTGACGGCTACACCTTC. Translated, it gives CASSAVRQGDGYTF.

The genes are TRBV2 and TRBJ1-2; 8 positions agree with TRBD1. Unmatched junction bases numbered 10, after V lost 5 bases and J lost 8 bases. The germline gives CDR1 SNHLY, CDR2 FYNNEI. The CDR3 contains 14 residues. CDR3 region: CASSLDRESSGYTF. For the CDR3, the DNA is TGTGCCAGCAGTCTGGACAGGGAATCGTCAGGCTACACCTTC.

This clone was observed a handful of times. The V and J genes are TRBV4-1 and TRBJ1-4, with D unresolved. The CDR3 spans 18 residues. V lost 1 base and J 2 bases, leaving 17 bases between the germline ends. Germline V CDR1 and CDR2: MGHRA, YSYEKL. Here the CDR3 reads CASSQGGVGDLTNEKLFF. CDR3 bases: TGCGCCAGCAGCCAAGGAGGTGTGGGAGATCTCACTAATGAAAAACTGTTTTTT.

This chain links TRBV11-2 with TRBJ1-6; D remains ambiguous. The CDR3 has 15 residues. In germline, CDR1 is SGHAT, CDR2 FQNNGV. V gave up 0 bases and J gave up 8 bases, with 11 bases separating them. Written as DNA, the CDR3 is TGTGCCAGCAGCTTAGAAGGCCGTGGGGATTCACCCCTCCACTTT. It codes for CASSLEGRGDSPLHF. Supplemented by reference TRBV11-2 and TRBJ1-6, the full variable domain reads EAGVAQSPRYKIIEKRQSVAFWCNPISGHATLYWYQQILGQGPKLLIQFQNNGVVDDSQLPKDRFSAERLKGVDSTLKIQPAKLEDSAVYLCASSLEGRGDSPLHFGNGTRLTVT.

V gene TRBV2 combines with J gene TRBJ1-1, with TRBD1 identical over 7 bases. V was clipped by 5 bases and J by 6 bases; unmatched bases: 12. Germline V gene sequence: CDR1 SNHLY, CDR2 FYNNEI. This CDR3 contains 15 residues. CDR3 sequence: CASSLSTGIFAEAFF. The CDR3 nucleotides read TGTGCCAGCAGTCTATCGACAGGGATCTTCGCTGAAGCTTTCTTT.

The CDR3 sequence is CASSLEIGAPGYTF. The CDR3 DNA reads as TGCGCCAGCAGCTTGGAAATCGGGGCCCCTGGCTACACCTTC. The chain carries TRBV5-1 and TRBJ1-2, with D possibly TRBD1 on 5 matching bases. The V end was cut by 0 bases, the J end by 7 bases, with 13 bases between. Per the germline V gene, CDR1 is SGHRS and CDR2 is YFSETQ. This CDR3 has 14 amino acids.

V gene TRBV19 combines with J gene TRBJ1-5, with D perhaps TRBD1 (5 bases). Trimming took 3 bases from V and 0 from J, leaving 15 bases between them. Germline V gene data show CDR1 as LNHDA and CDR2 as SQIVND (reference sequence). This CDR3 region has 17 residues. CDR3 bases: TGTGCCAGTAGTATTAGGGTACAGACAGTTAGCAATCAGCCCCAGCATTTT. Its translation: CASSIRVQTVSNQPQHF. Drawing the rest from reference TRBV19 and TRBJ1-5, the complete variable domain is DGGITQSPKYLFRKEGQNVTLSCEQNLNHDAMYWYRQDPGQGLRLIYYSQIVNDFQKGDIAEGYSVSREKKESFPLTVTSAQKNPTAFYLCASSIRVQTVSNQPQHFGDGTRLSIL.

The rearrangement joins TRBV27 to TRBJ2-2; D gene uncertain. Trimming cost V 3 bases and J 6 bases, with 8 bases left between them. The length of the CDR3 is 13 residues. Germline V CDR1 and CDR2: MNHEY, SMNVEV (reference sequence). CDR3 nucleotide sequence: TGTGCCAGCAGTTTGTCCGGGCCCGGGGAGCTGTTTTTT. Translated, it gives CASSLSGPGELFF.

The CDR3 spells CASKGGGSPDTQYF. As DNA, the CDR3 is TGTGCCAGCAAAGGAGGGGGCTCGCCAGATACGCAGTATTTT. The rearrangement links TRBV28 to TRBJ2-3; D might be TRBD1 (7 bases). Germline V gene data show CDR1 as MDHEN and CDR2 as SYDVKM. Trimming cost V 7 bases and J 4 bases, with 15 bases left between them. The CDR3 runs to 14 residues.

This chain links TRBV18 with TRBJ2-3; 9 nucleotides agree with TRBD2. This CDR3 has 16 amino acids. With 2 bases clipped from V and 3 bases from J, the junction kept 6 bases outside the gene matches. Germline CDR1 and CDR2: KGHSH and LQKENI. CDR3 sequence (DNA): TGTGCCAGCTCACCAGTGGCGGGGGGGCCGACAGATACGCAGTATTTT. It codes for CASSPVAGGPTDTQYF. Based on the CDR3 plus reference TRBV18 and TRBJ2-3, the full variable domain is NAGVMQNPRHLVRRRGQEARLRCSPMKGHSHVYWYRQLPEEGLKFMVYLQKENIIDESGMPKERFSAEFPKEGPSILRIQQVVRGDSAAYFCASSPVAGGPTDTQYFGPGTRLTVL.

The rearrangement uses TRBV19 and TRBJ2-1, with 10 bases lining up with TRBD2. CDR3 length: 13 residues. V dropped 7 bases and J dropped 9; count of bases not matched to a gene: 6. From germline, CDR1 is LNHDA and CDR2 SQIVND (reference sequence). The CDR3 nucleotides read TGTGCCAGTACTGGCCTAGCGGGAGTTGAGCAGTTCTTC. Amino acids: CASTGLAGVEQFF. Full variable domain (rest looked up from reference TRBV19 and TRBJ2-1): DGGITQSPKYLFRKEGQNVTLSCEQNLNHDAMYWYRQDPGQGLRLIYYSQIVNDFQKGDIAEGYSVSREKKESFPLTVTSAQKNPTAFYLCASTGLAGVEQFFGPGTRLTVL.

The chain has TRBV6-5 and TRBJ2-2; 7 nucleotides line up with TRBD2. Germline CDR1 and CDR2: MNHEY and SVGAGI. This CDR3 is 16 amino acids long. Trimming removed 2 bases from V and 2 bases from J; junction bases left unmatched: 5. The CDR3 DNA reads TGTGCCAGCAGTTACGGGGGGGTTATCAACACCGGGGAGCTGTTTTTT. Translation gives CASSYGGVINTGELFF.

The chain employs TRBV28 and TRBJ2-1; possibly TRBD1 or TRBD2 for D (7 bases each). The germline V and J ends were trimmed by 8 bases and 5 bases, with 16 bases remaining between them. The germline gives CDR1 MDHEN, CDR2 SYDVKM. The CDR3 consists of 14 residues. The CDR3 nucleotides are TGTGCCAGCCGGGGAGCGGGACAGAACAATGAGCAGTTCTTC. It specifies CASRGAGQNNEQFF.

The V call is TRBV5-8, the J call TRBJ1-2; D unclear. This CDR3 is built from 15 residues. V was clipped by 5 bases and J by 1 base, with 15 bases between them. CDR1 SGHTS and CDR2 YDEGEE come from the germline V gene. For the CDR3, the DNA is TGTGCCAGCAGATATTACGGGGTTTTTAACTATGGCTACACCTTC. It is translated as CASRYYGVFNYGYTF.

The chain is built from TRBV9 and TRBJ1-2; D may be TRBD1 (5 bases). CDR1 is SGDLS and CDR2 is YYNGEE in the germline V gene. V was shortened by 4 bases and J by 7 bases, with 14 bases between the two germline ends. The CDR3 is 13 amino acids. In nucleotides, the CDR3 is TGTGCCAGCAGCCCCGGGGGGGGGAGTGGCTACACCTTC. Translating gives CASSPGGGSGYTF.